The 30 T cell receptor beta chains below all came from one sample that was sequenced in a study of shared clonotypes between healthy human individuals. Data came from immunoSEQ multiplex PCR; TCRdb stores just in-frame clones and leaves some out. The sample contains about 980,000 clones, roughly 72% of which appear only once. Sequencing was carried out using memory CD4+ T cells sorted from blood. As for subset: CD45RA-negative fraction. These receptors came from a man aged 18 to 30 in good health.

The chain recombines TRBV4-2 with TRBJ2-3, with D possibly being TRBD1 or TRBD2 (5 bases each). The germline CDR1 and CDR2 sequences are LGHNA and YNFKEQ. The CDR3 covers 16 residues. V dropped 0 bases and J dropped 4 bases, with 14 bases sitting between them. The CDR3 coding sequence is TGTGCCAGCAGCCAAGAGGGTAGCAGAGGGGCAGATACGCAGTATTTT. Protein: CASSQEGSRGADTQYF.

This clone was detected only once. The chain couples TRBV6-5 to TRBJ1-2; D gene ambiguous. The CDR3 sequence is 13 residues long. V dropped 2 bases and J dropped 7 bases, with 11 bases sitting between them. CDR1 is MNHEY, CDR2 SVGAGI, per germline. CDR3 sequence reads: CASSYGESGGYTF. In DNA, the CDR3 is TGTGCCAGCAGTTACGGGGAGAGTGGTGGCTACACCTTC.

J is TRBJ2-1 and V is TRBV5-8; TRBD1 might be the D (6 bases). The CDR3 runs 15 residues. Trimming shortened V by 4 bases and J by 3 bases, and 14 bases separated the two germline ends. Germline-derived CDR1 and CDR2 are SGHTS and YDEGEE. Here the CDR3 reads CASSVLGQIYNEQFF. The CDR3, as DNA: TGTGCCAGCAGCGTACTCGGACAGATCTACAATGAGCAGTTCTTC.

The chain has TRBV6-5 and TRBJ2-7, with D unclear. The ends were cut back, 7 bases at V and 5 bases at J, with 18 bases in the middle. Germline values: CDR1 MNHEY, CDR2 SVGAGI. The CDR3 has 14 amino acids. The CDR3 here is CASNNGPVVNEQYF. The CDR3 DNA reads TGTGCCAGCAACAACGGCCCAGTGGTAAACGAGCAGTACTTC.

This clone came up a few times. The V call is TRBV15, the J call TRBJ2-6, with a tentative D call TRBD2 (6 bases). This CDR3 contains 19 residues. The V gene lost 0 bases and the J gene lost 0 bases, with 15 bases spanning the gap. Germline V lookup: CDR1 LNHNV, CDR2 YYDKDF (reference sequence). The CDR3 DNA reads as TGTGCCACCAGCAGAGATGTCATGCGGGGATACTCTGGGGCCAACGTCCTGACTTTC. Translation: CATSRDVMRGYSGANVLTF. Full variable domain (remainder filled in from reference TRBV15 and TRBJ2-6): DAMVIQNPRYQVTQFGKPVTLSCSQTLNHNVMYWYQQKSSQAPKLLFHYYDKDFNNEADTPDNFQSRRPNTSFCFLDIRSPGLGDTAMYLCATSRDVMRGYSGANVLTFGAGSRLTVL.

V and J are TRBV5-1 and TRBJ1-1; D gene unclear. V was trimmed by 0 bases and J by 2 bases, leaving 8 bases between them. The germline gives CDR1 SGHRS, CDR2 YFSETQ. There are 14 residues in the CDR3. The CDR3 loop is CASSLGAANTEAFF. For the CDR3, the DNA is TGCGCCAGCAGCTTGGGGGCCGCTAACACTGAAGCTTTCTTT.

This chain uses TRBV27 with TRBJ2-1, with TRBD2 matching 13 bases. The length of the CDR3 is 17 residues. Trimming removed 4 bases from V and 2 bases from J; junction bases left unmatched: 5. CDR1 is MNHEY, CDR2 SMNVEV, per germline (reference sequence). CDR3 sequence (DNA): TGTGCCAGCAGTTATTTCGGGACTAGCGGGACCTACAATGAGCAGTTCTTC. Amino acid sequence: CASSYFGTSGTYNEQFF.

V and J are TRBV11-2 and TRBJ1-2; possible D gene TRBD1, 5 bases. CDR3 length equals 13 residues. V was clipped by 0 bases and J by 8 bases, with 10 bases between them. Germline V gives CDR1 SGHAT, CDR2 FQNNGV. CDR3 loop: CASSLDPGRGYTF. The CDR3 DNA reads as TGTGCCAGCAGCTTAGATCCGGGACGGGGCTACACCTTC. The variable domain in full, completed from reference TRBV11-2 and TRBJ1-2, reads EAGVAQSPRYKIIEKRQSVAFWCNPISGHATLYWYQQILGQGPKLLIQFQNNGVVDDSQLPKDRFSAERLKGVDSTLKIQPAKLEDSAVYLCASSLDPGRGYTFGSGTRLTVV.

The chain carries TRBV7-2 and TRBJ2-2; tentatively, D is TRBD1 (5 bases). CDR1 and CDR2 (germline): SGHTA, FQGNSA. Trimming removed 3 bases from V and 3 bases from J, with 11 bases in between. This CDR3 spans 15 amino acids. The CDR3 bases are TGTGCCAGCAGCTTTTGGGGCCCAGACACCGGGGAGCTGTTTTTT. This codes for CASSFWGPDTGELFF.

The rearrangement links TRBV15 to TRBJ1-5, with 7 nucleotides matching TRBD1. Per the germline V gene, CDR1 is LNHNV and CDR2 is YYDKDF (reference sequence). CDR3 size: 15 residues. Losses at the gene ends were 0 bases for V and 5 bases for J; bases not matched to a gene: 4. The CDR3 DNA reads TGTGCCACCAGCAGAGATCGACAGGGTTATCAGCCCCAGCATTTT. Its protein is CATSRDRQGYQPQHF. Looking up the rest from reference TRBV15 and TRBJ1-5 gives the full variable domain: DAMVIQNPRYQVTQFGKPVTLSCSQTLNHNVMYWYQQKSSQAPKLLFHYYDKDFNNEADTPDNFQSRRPNTSFCFLDIRSPGLGDTAMYLCATSRDRQGYQPQHFGDGTRLSIL.

The chain is built from TRBV7-2 and TRBJ2-1; tentative D call: TRBD1 (5 bases). V shed 5 bases and J shed 5 bases, with 19 bases lying between them. Germline V lookup: CDR1 SGHTA, CDR2 FQGNSA. The CDR3 is made up of 16 amino acids. The CDR3: CASSTPLDRNNNEQFF. CDR3 DNA: TGTGCCAGCAGCACACCACTCGACAGAAACAACAATGAGCAGTTCTTC.

This sequence joins TRBV4-1 and TRBJ2-1, with 7 bases lining up with TRBD1. Losses at the gene ends were 4 bases for V and 4 bases for J; bases not matched to a gene: 7. The germline gives CDR1 MGHRA, CDR2 YSYEKL. The CDR3 loop spans 15 amino acids. CDR3 protein: CASSRDSQLYNEQFF. The CDR3 bases are TGCGCCAGCAGCCGGGACAGTCAATTATACAATGAGCAGTTCTTC.

This clone showed up just once. The rearrangement uses TRBV28 and TRBJ2-3, with TRBD2 as a possible D gene (5 bases). Trimming removed 0 bases at V and 3 bases at J, with 7 bases between. In germline, CDR1 is MDHEN, CDR2 SYDVKM. The CDR3 runs to 14 residues. For the CDR3, the DNA is TGTGCCAGCAGTTTATGGGGAGATACAGATACGCAGTATTTT. As protein: CASSLWGDTDTQYF.

The rearrangement joins TRBV7-2 to TRBJ1-2, with 7 nucleotides matching TRBD1. Germline values: CDR1 SGHTA, CDR2 FQGNSA. The CDR3 runs 14 residues. V shed 4 bases, J shed 4 bases, and the junction held 6 bases outside the gene matches. CDR3 protein: CASSSPGQFYGYTF. Here the CDR3 DNA reads TGTGCCAGCAGCTCTCCGGGACAGTTCTATGGCTACACCTTC.

Only a few counts were recorded for this clone. J is TRBJ1-6 and V is TRBV9; the D gene is possibly TRBD1 (5 bases). The CDR3 runs to 15 residues. Germline CDR1 is SGDLS and CDR2 is YYNGEE. Trimming pared 3 bases from V and 7 bases from J, leaving 14 bases between. The CDR3 region is CASSGSTASNSPLHF. The CDR3 DNA is TGTGCCAGCAGCGGGTCGACAGCATCGAATTCACCCCTCCACTTT.

This clone was counted a single time. In DNA, the CDR3 is TGTGCCAGCAGTTACAATAGGGAGGGCTATGGCTACACCTTC. It translates to CASSYNREGYGYTF. The gene calls are TRBV6-5 and TRBJ1-2; the D is unclear. CDR1 is MNHEY, CDR2 SVGAGI, per germline. The CDR3 is 14 residues long. The V and J ends lost 2 bases and 4 bases respectively, with 11 bases between them.

The genes are TRBV6-5 and TRBJ1-2; TRBD1 agrees at 7 bases. Germline CDR1 reads MNHEY; CDR2 reads SVGAGI. V lost 3 bases, J lost 2 bases, and 6 bases stayed unmatched. This CDR3 is built from 15 residues. The CDR3 protein is CASSYRDRGNYGYTF. Written as DNA, the CDR3 is TGTGCCAGCAGTTATCGGGACAGAGGAAACTATGGCTACACCTTC.

This clone occurred a few times. This chain links TRBV28 with TRBJ2-3; 10 bases map to TRBD2. Trimming cost V 6 bases and J 1 base; bases outside gene matches: 7. The CDR3 totals 16 residues. Germline values: CDR1 MDHEN, CDR2 SYDVKM. CDR3 loop: CASREWGTSGTDTQYF. The CDR3 DNA sequence: TGTGCCAGCAGGGAATGGGGGACTAGCGGCACAGATACGCAGTATTTT.

This CDR3 is CASSVTWGAGELFF. The CDR3 DNA reads TGTGCCAGCAGTGTTACGTGGGGGGCCGGGGAGCTGTTTTTT. V is TRBV6-5 and J is TRBJ2-2; a weak D match, TRBD2 (6 bases). Trimming stripped 5 bases from V and 6 bases from J, with 13 bases between. Germline CDR1 and CDR2: MNHEY and SVGAGI. The length of the CDR3 is 14 residues.

In DNA form, the CDR3 reads TGTGCCAGCAGTCGCCCTTCGGACGGAACCTACGAGCAGTACTTC. This translates into CASSRPSDGTYEQYF. This sequence joins TRBV6-5 and TRBJ2-7; D not certain. The CDR3 covers 15 residues. V lost 5 bases to trimming and J lost 2 bases, with 16 bases between them. CDR1 is MNHEY and CDR2 is SVGAGI in the germline V gene.

This chain connects TRBV7-2 to TRBJ1-3; no firm D call. The germline CDR1 and CDR2 sequences are SGHTA and FQGNSA. The CDR3 contains 14 residues. The germline V and J ends were trimmed by 1 base and 5 bases, with 9 bases remaining between them. The CDR3: CASSLVGLRNTIYF. The CDR3 DNA follows: TGTGCCAGCAGCTTAGTCGGATTAAGAAACACCATATATTTT. The complete variable domain, with remaining parts taken from reference TRBV7-2 and TRBJ1-3, reads GAGVSQSPSNKVTEKGKDVELRCDPISGHTALYWYRQSLGQGLEFLIYFQGNSAPDKSGLPSDRFSAERTGGSVSTLTIQRTQQEDSAVYLCASSLVGLRNTIYFGEGSWLTVV.

The rearrangement uses TRBV2 and TRBJ1-1, with a tentative D call TRBD1 (5 bases). CDR1 and CDR2 from the germline V gene are SNHLY and FYNNEI. The V gene lost 6 bases and the J gene lost 4 bases, with 18 bases spanning the gap. The CDR3 runs 15 residues. The CDR3 protein is CASSRRGQGTTEAFF. The CDR3 nucleotides are TGTGCCAGCAGCAGACGTGGGCAGGGAACCACTGAAGCTTTCTTT.

The DNA of the CDR3 is TGTGCCAGCAGCTTCTCCCGGTTCCGGGGCTCCTACGAGCAGTACTTC. Translating it yields CASSFSRFRGSYEQYF. The chain joins TRBV7-2 to TRBJ2-7; possibly TRBD2 for D (5 bases). V was shortened by 3 bases and J by 0 bases, with 15 bases between the two germline ends. Germline values: CDR1 SGHTA, CDR2 FQGNSA. CDR3 length: 16 amino acids.

This clone was detected only a few times. The gene calls are TRBV18 and TRBJ2-3; D remains unclear. The CDR3 sequence is 13 residues long. Germline V gene sequence: CDR1 KGHSH, CDR2 LQKENI. Between the trimmed V and J ends, which lost 1 base and 6 bases, there was a span of 8 bases. The CDR3 is CASSPRRADTQYF. The CDR3 DNA is TGTGCCAGCTCACCACGCCGCGCGGATACGCAGTATTTT.

This clone has only a few counts. The J gene is TRBJ1-5, the V gene TRBV19; TRBD1 agrees at 7 bases. CDR1 is LNHDA, CDR2 SQIVND, per germline (reference sequence). The CDR3 consists of 14 residues. Trimming cost V 7 bases and J 3 bases; bases outside gene matches: 6. The CDR3 spells CASKTGRDNQPQHF. CDR3 coding DNA: TGTGCCAGTAAGACAGGGAGGGACAATCAGCCCCAGCATTTT.

The gene calls are TRBV29-1 and TRBJ1-1, with a possible D match to TRBD1 (5 bases). This CDR3 has 13 residues. Germline CDR1 reads SQVTM; CDR2 reads ANQGSEA. The V end was cut by 5 bases, the J end by 6 bases, with 16 bases between. This CDR3 reads CSVRAGTAAEAFF. Here the CDR3 DNA reads TGCAGCGTTCGAGCAGGGACCGCAGCTGAAGCTTTCTTT.

The V call is TRBV15, the J call TRBJ2-5, with D possibly being TRBD1 (5 bases). The V end was cut by 0 bases, the J end by 1 base, with 9 bases between. Looked up from germline, CDR1 is LNHNV and CDR2 is YYDKDF (reference sequence). The CDR3 spans 15 residues. This CDR3 is CATSREPGPQETQYF. CDR3 DNA: TGTGCCACCAGCAGAGAACCAGGGCCCCAAGAGACCCAGTACTTC.

The rearrangement joins TRBV7-2 to TRBJ2-1, with 13 bases that match TRBD2. The CDR3 sequence is 16 residues long. Germline V lookup: CDR1 SGHTA, CDR2 FQGNSA. J gave up 1 base and V 6 bases, and 3 bases lay outside the gene matches. The CDR3 bases are TGTGCCAGCAGTCCACTAGCGGGAGGGTCCTACAATGAGCAGTTCTTC. This sequence encodes CASSPLAGGSYNEQFF.

The chain combines TRBV6-1 with TRBJ1-1, with D unresolved. Trimming stripped 1 base from V and 0 bases from J, with 3 bases between. This CDR3 region has 13 residues. Per germline, CDR1 MNHNS and CDR2 SASEGT. The CDR3 region is CASSEGMNTEAFF. The CDR3 DNA reads as TGTGCCAGCAGTGAAGGAATGAACACTGAAGCTTTCTTT.

V is TRBV9 and J is TRBJ2-5; D could derive from TRBD1 or TRBD2 (5 bases each). V lost 5 bases to trimming and J lost 3 bases, with 8 bases between them. This CDR3 spans 12 amino acids. Germline V gene data show CDR1 as SGDLS and CDR2 as YYNGEE. The CDR3 DNA reads as TGTGCCAGCAGTAGGGGAGAAGAGACCCAGTACTTC. Translation gives CASSRGEETQYF.